The 4 T cell receptor beta chains in this list originate from one sample, sequenced in a study of blood T cell repertoires in COVID-19. Assay: immunoSEQ multiplex PCR; the TCRdb copy retains only in-frame clones and omits some. The sample includes over 30,000 clones, 60% to 80% of them seen just once. Sequenced input: peripheral blood. The receptors stem from an elderly man with active or convalescent COVID-19.

J is TRBJ2-7 and V is TRBV6-4, with D unresolved. The V gene's germline CDR1 is MRHNA and CDR2 SNTAGT. The CDR3 spans 12 residues. Trimming pared 6 bases from V and 4 bases from J, leaving 10 bases between. The CDR3 reads CASSSDGYEQYF. The CDR3 nucleotides are TGTGCCAGCAGCTCTGACGGGTACGAGCAGTACTTC.

The chain has TRBV28 and TRBJ1-1, with TRBD1 matching 9 bases. The CDR3 sequence is 15 residues long. Trimming cost V 4 bases and J 1 base; bases outside gene matches: 4. Germline loops: CDR1 MDHEN, CDR2 SYDVKM. The CDR3 loop is CASSSTGGPNTEAFF. CDR3 nucleotide sequence: TGTGCCAGCAGTTCGACAGGGGGTCCGAACACTGAAGCTTTCTTT. Drawing the rest from reference TRBV28 and TRBJ1-1, the complete variable domain is DVKVTQSSRYLVKRTGEKVFLECVQDMDHENMFWYRQDPGLGLRLIYFSYDVKMKEKGDIPEGYSVSREKKERFSLILESASTNQTSMYLCASSSTGGPNTEAFFGQGTRLTVV.

The CDR3 spells CASSMWASEGPEQFF. CDR3 sequence (DNA): TGTGCCAGTAGTATGTGGGCTAGCGAAGGTCCGGAGCAGTTCTTC. The chain has TRBV19 and TRBJ2-1; TRBD2 is a possible D gene (6 bases). Germline assignment: CDR1 LNHDA and CDR2 SQIVND (reference sequence). This CDR3 contains 15 residues. The ends were cut back, 3 bases at V and 10 bases at J, with 19 bases in the middle.

This clone was picked up a small number of times. The chain couples TRBV21-1 to TRBJ1-4; the D call TRBD1 from the table was never checked on the DNA. TRBV21-1 is listed as a pseudogene. There are 13 residues in the CDR3. The CDR3 is CASSTDRGEKLFF. CDR3 DNA sequence: TGTGCCAGCAGCACGGACAGGGGTGAAAAACTGTTTTTT.